This T cell receptor (beta chain) came from a study of T-cell memory formation after mild COVID-19. For the study at large: Largely, the TCR clusters proved donor specific.

With constant-segment primers, 5'RACE yielded cDNA libraries of TCR alpha and TCR beta that carried sample barcodes and UMIs. TCRdb called the 5' RACE reads again in MiXCR, with one record for every CDR3 protein. The sample has roughly 68,000 distinct CDR3 sequences; 16% are singletons. This CDR3 has 13 residues. Per the germline V gene, CDR1 is MGHRA and CDR2 is YSYEKL. V shed 3 bases, J shed 6 bases, and the junction held 4 bases outside the gene matches. Only a few counts were recorded for this clonotype. Its antigen is not identified. Study-level points and caveats: While clones contracting from day 15 to 85 were balanced between CD4 and CD8, later expanders leaned CD4+. Nothing showed for sure that second-wave clones peaking on day 37 were SARS-CoV-2 specific.

The rearrangement joins TRBV4-1 to TRBJ1-1; 7 positions agree with TRBD1. The specimen was PBMCs or a T cell subset sorted from them (not recorded which). The TCR was taken from an adult woman who had mild COVID-19 (a few samples of this study predate the infection). Cell type and time point are not known. The CDR3 loop is CASSHMTGPEAFF. The CDR3 nucleotides are TGCGCCAGCAGCCACATGACAGGGCCTGAAGCTTTCTTT.